This T cell receptor beta chain was found in a study of T cells in Graves' hyperthyroidism and ophthalmopathy. Whole-study results and caveats: A 13 V-J model separated ophthalmopathy from stable hyperthyroidism. Ophthalmopathy onset followed model prediction by a median about six months.

What was amplified from RNA transcripts were TCR beta CDR3 regions. A first-round RT-PCR of the TCR CDR3 used the HTBI primer set. MiXCR, run by TCRdb on the multiplex PCR reads, gives a single entry per CDR3 protein. The table includes about 610,000 distinct CDR3 sequences, 35% to 55% detected once. V gave up 3 bases and J gave up 6 bases, with 24 bases separating them. Germline V gives CDR1 SGDLS, CDR2 YYNGEE. This CDR3 region has 17 residues. In the case of this clonotype: Its specificity is unknown.

Diagnosis of hyperthyroidism was new in patients aged 18 to 65, and its duration was under 2 months. Reasons for excluding patients were uncontrolled infection, other autoimmune disease, pregnancy or lactation. Material: peripheral blood or thyroid tissue (not recorded which). This sequence originates from a young woman with Graves' hyperthyroidism. The chain carries TRBV9 and TRBJ1-1; D remains unclear. The CDR3 loop reads CASSASPLEANGAEAFF. The CDR3 nucleotides read TGTGCCAGCAGCGCCTCTCCCCTGGAGGCAAACGGCGCTGAAGCTTTCTTT.